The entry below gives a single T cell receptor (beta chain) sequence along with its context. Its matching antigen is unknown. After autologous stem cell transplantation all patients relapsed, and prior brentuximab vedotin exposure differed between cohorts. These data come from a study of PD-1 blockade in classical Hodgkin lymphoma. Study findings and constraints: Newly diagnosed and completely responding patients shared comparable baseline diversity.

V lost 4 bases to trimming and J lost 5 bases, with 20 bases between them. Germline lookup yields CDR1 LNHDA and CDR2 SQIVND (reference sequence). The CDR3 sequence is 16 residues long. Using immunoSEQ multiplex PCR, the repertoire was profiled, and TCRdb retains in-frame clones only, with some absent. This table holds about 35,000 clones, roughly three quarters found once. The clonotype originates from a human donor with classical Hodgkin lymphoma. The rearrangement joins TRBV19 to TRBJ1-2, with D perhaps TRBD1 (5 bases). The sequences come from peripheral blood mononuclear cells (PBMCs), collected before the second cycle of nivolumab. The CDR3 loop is CASSNNNGRGEYGYTF. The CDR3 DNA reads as TGTGCCAGTAGTAACAATAACGGCCGAGGGGAGTATGGCTACACCTTC.